This T cell receptor beta chain was sequenced for a study of radiation and T cells in renal cell carcinoma. The table lists this clone with a few counts. The treatment is: treatment-naive control, cytoreductive nephrectomy. Control tumors came from a handful of females and 11 males, aged roughly 40 to 82. Here immunoSEQ multiplex PCR was the method, and the copy in TCRdb shows in-frame clones only, minus some. Of over 15,000 clones listed, 45% to 65% are singletons. Losses at the gene ends were 4 bases for V and 2 bases for J; bases not matched to a gene: 5. The CDR3 is made up of 15 amino acids. Per the germline V gene, CDR1 is SGDLS and CDR2 is YYNGEE.

This chain uses TRBV9 with TRBJ2-7; 11 bases map to TRBD1. The sequenced sample was tumor tissue, obtained from a patient whose treatment was nephrectomy without radiotherapy. This receptor was taken from a man between 35 and 55 years old with renal cell carcinoma. In DNA form, the CDR3 reads TGTGCCAGCAGCCCGCGGACAGGGGGCACCTACGAGCAGTACTTC. It yields the protein CASSPRTGGTYEQYF.